These 29 T cell receptor beta chains were sequenced from one sample in a study of blood T cells in healthy people across ages. Through a sample-barcoded 5' primer and a J-beta primer mix, a second PCR was run for roughly 7 to 11 cycles. MiXCR was run by TCRdb on the 5' RACE reads, yielding one entry per CDR3 protein. The table lists about 810,000 distinct CDR3 sequences, around 34% of them singletons. Sequences were obtained from blood. The source of these receptors is a man between 18 and 29 years old in good health.

This clonotype was found many times. The chain employs TRBV6-1 and TRBJ1-1; TRBD1 matches at 12 bases. Germline V gene sequence: CDR1 MNHNS, CDR2 SASEGT. This CDR3 has 18 amino acids. Trimming removed 6 bases from V and 1 base from J; junction bases left unmatched: 12. In DNA, the CDR3 is TGTGCCAGCAGCATGGGACAGGGGGCGCATTTAAGGAACACTGAAGCTTTCTTT. It encodes CASSMGQGAHLRNTEAFF.

This clonotype has a single count. The chain joins TRBV5-1 to TRBJ2-3; TRBD2 aligns across 11 bases. The CDR3 is 17 amino acids. V was clipped by 0 bases and J by 0 bases; unmatched bases: 3. Looked up from germline, CDR1 is SGHRS and CDR2 is YFSETQ. The CDR3 bases are TGCGCCAGCAGCTTGGAAAGACTAGCGGGGAGCACAGATACGCAGTATTTT. Residues: CASSLERLAGSTDTQYF.

In DNA form, the CDR3 reads TGCGCCAGCAGCTTGGAAGGAGCGGTCTCCACCGGGGAGCTGTTTTTT. Its translation is CASSLEGAVSTGELFF. This sequence joins TRBV5-1 and TRBJ2-2; D might be TRBD2 (5 bases). The CDR3 is 16 amino acids. CDR1 and CDR2 (germline): SGHRS, YFSETQ. The ends were cut back, 0 bases at V and 4 bases at J, with 13 bases in the middle.

The genes are TRBV11-1 and TRBJ2-7; D ambiguous. This CDR3 comprises 14 residues. V gave up 1 base and J gave up 3 bases, with 10 bases separating them. Germline CDR1 and CDR2: SGHAT and FQDESV (reference sequence). Written as DNA, the CDR3 is TGTGCCAGCAGCTTAGTTCGCCAGAGCTACGAGCAGTACTTC. As protein: CASSLVRQSYEQYF.

The CDR3 DNA is TGTGCCAACGGACGGATTAACAAGGGCTACACCTTC. Translated, it gives CANGRINKGYTF. V gene TRBV27 combines with J gene TRBJ1-2; D gene ambiguous. The CDR3 is 12 residues long. Germline V gives CDR1 MNHEY, CDR2 SMNVEV (reference sequence). V was pared by 10 bases and J by 8 bases, with 17 bases between.

This rearrangement joins TRBV7-2 to TRBJ1-1, with D perhaps matching TRBD1 (5 bases). CDR1 SGHTA and CDR2 FQGNSA come from the germline V gene. Trimming removed 6 bases at V and 0 bases at J, with 17 bases between. This CDR3 region has 16 residues. CDR3 nucleotides: TGTGCCAGCAGGCCCGGGGGGGGACCGATGAACACTGAAGCTTTCTTT. This sequence encodes CASRPGGGPMNTEAFF. Together with reference TRBV7-2 and TRBJ1-1, the CDR3 gives the full variable domain: GAGVSQSPSNKVTEKGKDVELRCDPISGHTALYWYRQSLGQGLEFLIYFQGNSAPDKSGLPSDRFSAERTGGSVSTLTIQRTQQEDSAVYLCASRPGGGPMNTEAFFGQGTRLTVV.

This clonotype has a handful of counts. The rearrangement links TRBV4-3 to TRBJ1-2; no clear D gene. From germline, CDR1 is LGHNA and CDR2 YSLEER. With 1 base removed from V and 7 bases from J, the gap between germline ends came to 13 bases. The CDR3 covers 14 residues. CDR3 loop: CASSQVGLLGGYTF. CDR3 bases: TGCGCCAGCAGCCAAGTGGGTCTATTGGGTGGCTACACCTTC.

This clonotype was picked up a small number of times. V and J are TRBV13 and TRBJ2-1; 9 bases fit TRBD1. The CDR3 loop spans 15 amino acids. In germline, CDR1 is PRHDT, CDR2 FYEKMQ (reference sequence). V shed 2 bases, J shed 7 bases, and the junction held 6 bases outside the gene matches. CDR3 residues: CASSLYRDRENEQFF. For the CDR3, the DNA is TGTGCCAGCAGCTTATACCGGGACAGGGAGAATGAGCAGTTCTTC.

The chain is built from TRBV29-1 and TRBJ2-7; D is undetermined. Trimming shortened V by 4 bases and J by 3 bases, and 4 bases separated the two germline ends. CDR1 and CDR2 (germline): SQVTM, ANQGSEA. The length of the CDR3 is 10 residues. As DNA, the CDR3 is TGCAGCGTTGTAGGCTACGAGCAGTACTTC. Translation: CSVVGYEQYF.

This clonotype has more than one count but fewer than ten. V and J are TRBV9 and TRBJ2-3; 7 bases map to TRBD2. The ends lost 1 base at V and 1 base at J; junction bases unmatched: 3. This CDR3 is 15 amino acids long. Germline CDR1 is SGDLS and CDR2 is YYNGEE. CDR3 in DNA: TGTGCCAGCAGCGTAACTGGGGGGGGCACAGATACGCAGTATTTT. It encodes CASSVTGGGTDTQYF.

The CDR3 DNA follows: TGTGCCAGCAGCCAAGATGGAGAGGGGTATTTT. Protein: CASSQDGEGYF. The V gene is TRBV3-1, the J gene TRBJ2-3, with D possibly matching TRBD2 (5 bases). CDR1 is LGHDT, CDR2 YNNKEL, per germline (reference sequence). The V gene lost 0 bases and the J gene lost 14 bases, with 9 bases spanning the gap. This CDR3 is built from 11 residues.

The genes are TRBV7-2 and TRBJ1-2; D perhaps matches TRBD1 (5 bases). CDR1 SGHTA and CDR2 FQGNSA come from the germline V gene. Trimming cost V 4 bases and J 4 bases, with 13 bases left between them. The CDR3 is made up of 14 amino acids. The DNA of the CDR3 is TGTGCCAGCAGCTCGGCGGGGGACCCCTATGGCTACACCTTC. It is translated as CASSSAGDPYGYTF.

V is TRBV4-3 and J is TRBJ1-1, with 9 bases lining up with TRBD1. The V gene's germline CDR1 is LGHNA and CDR2 YSLEER. This CDR3 contains 14 residues. Unmatched junction bases numbered 4, after V lost 2 bases and J lost 6 bases. Here the CDR3 reads CASSQPDRGAEAFF. The CDR3 DNA sequence: TGCGCCAGCAGCCAACCGGACAGGGGTGCTGAAGCTTTCTTT.

This chain uses TRBV29-1 with TRBJ2-3, with D possibly TRBD2 on 6 matching bases. CDR3 length: 12 amino acids. Trimming removed 4 bases from V and 2 bases from J, with 7 bases in between. Germline assignment: CDR1 SQVTM and CDR2 ANQGSEA. For the CDR3, the DNA is TGCAGCGTTGTGCGGGACACAGATACGCAGTATTTT. This sequence encodes CSVVRDTDTQYF.

This clonotype was seen a few times. The J gene is TRBJ2-7, the V gene TRBV19; D not resolved. The J call may not be correct, given that the DNA end is closer to TRBJ2-5. The CDR3 is 13 residues long. Germline assignment: CDR1 LNHDA and CDR2 SQIVND (reference sequence). The chain's CDR3 is CASSYAGPETQYF. In DNA form, the CDR3 reads TGTGCCAGTAGTTACGCTGGACCCGAGACCCAGTACTTC.

This clonotype was observed a handful of times. This chain joins TRBV6-2 or TRBV6-3 and TRBJ2-3, with no clear D. Germline V gene sequence: CDR1 MNHEY, CDR2 SVGEGT. The V end was cut by 7 bases, the J end by 1 base, with 12 bases between. This CDR3 region has 14 residues. The CDR3 bases are TGTGCCAGCAAACCGGACGGCCGCACAGATACGCAGTATTTT. Encoded protein: CASKPDGRTDTQYF.

V is TRBV5-6 and J is TRBJ1-1; D ambiguous. Germline V CDR1 and CDR2: SGHDT, YYEEEE. The V end lost 3 bases, the J end lost 4 bases, and 7 bases lay between the germline ends. This CDR3 has 12 amino acids. CDR3 coding DNA: TGTGCCAGCAGCTCATTGGTCACTGAAGCTTTCTTT. Its protein is CASSSLVTEAFF.

About this clonotype itself: A much larger clone is a single base away; this may be a read error. V gene TRBV12-3 or TRBV12-4 combines with J gene TRBJ2-5, with D perhaps given as TRBD1 or TRBD2 (5 bases each). CDR3 length: 14 residues. With 8 bases removed from V and 0 bases from J, the gap between germline ends came to 13 bases. The CDR3 reads CASCSGPYQETQYF. The CDR3 DNA is TGTGCCAGCTGTTCGGGACCCTACCAAGAGACCCAGTACTTC.

This sequence joins TRBV20-1 and TRBJ2-7; D is perhaps TRBD1 or TRBD2 (5 bases each). The CDR3 is 14 residues long. Trimming removed 6 bases from V and 2 bases from J, with 17 bases in between. Per germline, CDR1 DFQATT and CDR2 SNEGSKA (reference sequence). The CDR3 sequence is CSAHRDLETYEQYF. DNA for the CDR3: TGCAGTGCCCACCGGGACCTGGAGACCTACGAGCAGTACTTC.

Of note for this clonotype: This may come from a read error, since a much larger clone is one base off. The chain is built from TRBV7-2 and TRBJ2-5; the D call may be TRBD1 or TRBD2 (5 bases each). The J call could be wrong; TRBJ2-7 is a better fit for the DNA end. CDR1 is SGHTA and CDR2 is FQGNSA in the germline V gene. This CDR3 contains 13 residues. In DNA, the CDR3 is TGTGCCGGCAGCGAGCGGACACTGTACGAGCAGTACTTC. Its protein is CAGSERTLYEQYF.

This clonotype was observed a few times. This could be a read error, since a much larger clone is one nucleotide away. The chain is built from TRBV29-1 and TRBJ2-7; tentatively, D is TRBD1 (5 bases). V lost 6 bases to trimming and J lost 7 bases, with 19 bases between them. This CDR3 is built from 13 residues. The germline gives CDR1 SQVTM, CDR2 ANQGSEA. CDR3 nucleotide sequence: TGCAGCGTCGCGACAGCCTCCTACAATGAGCAGTACTTC. Protein: CSVATASYNEQYF.

The chain combines TRBV18 with TRBJ2-1; D remains ambiguous. Looked up from germline, CDR1 is KGHSH and CDR2 is LQKENI. CDR3 size: 18 residues. V lost 5 bases to trimming and J lost 0 bases, with 20 bases between them. The CDR3 sequence: CASSALTPDFSSYNEQFF. In nucleotides, the CDR3 is TGTGCCAGCTCAGCGCTGACACCCGACTTCAGCTCCTACAATGAGCAGTTCTTC.

The sample holds a few counts of this clonotype. This chain uses TRBV9 with TRBJ2-2; D gene uncertain. The CDR3 loop spans 13 amino acids. Germline V gene lookup returns CDR1 SGDLS and CDR2 YYNGEE. Between the trimmed V and J ends, which lost 0 bases and 6 bases, there was a span of 6 bases. This CDR3 is CASSVGRSGELFF. In nucleotides, the CDR3 is TGTGCCAGCAGCGTAGGCAGGTCCGGGGAGCTGTTTTTT.

This clonotype was seen many times. J is TRBJ2-4 and V is TRBV29-1, with TRBD1 identical over 9 bases. Germline lookup yields CDR1 SQVTM and CDR2 ANQGSEA. V was pared by 4 bases and J by 5 bases, with 3 bases of the junction left unmatched. There are 13 residues in the CDR3. CDR3 residues: CSVAWDRENIQYF. The CDR3 DNA follows: TGCAGCGTTGCCTGGGACAGGGAAAACATTCAGTACTTC.

This clonotype came up a few times. The CDR3, as DNA: TGCGCCAGCAGCTTGGCTGGACAGGAAAACTATGGCTACACCTTC. Amino acid sequence: CASSLAGQENYGYTF. The chain links TRBV5-1 to TRBJ1-2; 7 bases agree with TRBD1. The CDR3 spans 15 residues. Germline V CDR1 and CDR2: SGHRS, YFSETQ. V trimming: 0 bases; J trimming: 2 bases; junction bases outside the gene matches: 4.

This clonotype was observed a few times. The chain carries TRBV5-6 and TRBJ2-7, with D unclear. Trimming cost V 3 bases and J 2 bases, with 18 bases left between them. The V gene's germline CDR1 is SGHDT and CDR2 YYEEEE. The CDR3 covers 16 residues. CDR3 sequence (DNA): TGTGCCAGCAGCTATCTAACACGGAAAATTACCTACGAGCAGTACTTC. It is translated as CASSYLTRKITYEQYF.

This clonotype was counted ten times or more. The chain joins TRBV4-3 to TRBJ2-7; D remains unclear. This CDR3 comprises 14 residues. Trimming took 0 bases from V and 0 from J, leaving 6 bases between them. Germline CDR1 is LGHNA and CDR2 is YSLEER. The CDR3 region has the DNA TGCGCCAGCAGCCAAGATCACAACTCCTACGAGCAGTACTTC. It codes for CASSQDHNSYEQYF.

This clonotype was picked up a small number of times. This chain uses TRBV6-5 with TRBJ2-1; 8 positions agree with TRBD1. This CDR3 is built from 16 residues. The V and J ends lost 0 bases and 7 bases, in that order; junction bases with no gene match: 8. In germline, CDR1 is MNHEY, CDR2 SVGAGI. The CDR3: CASSYSDRAGINEQFF. The CDR3 DNA is TGTGCCAGCAGTTACTCGGACAGGGCAGGGATAAATGAGCAGTTCTTC.

This chain links TRBV6-5 with TRBJ2-5, with unresolved D. The assigned J gene may be wrong: the sequence end matches TRBJ2-1 better. CDR3 length: 15 amino acids. CDR1 and CDR2 (germline): MNHEY, SVGAGI. CDR3: CASSYTRTLQETQFF. CDR3 DNA: TGTGCCAGCAGTTATACCAGGACCCTCCAAGAGACCCAGTTCTTC.